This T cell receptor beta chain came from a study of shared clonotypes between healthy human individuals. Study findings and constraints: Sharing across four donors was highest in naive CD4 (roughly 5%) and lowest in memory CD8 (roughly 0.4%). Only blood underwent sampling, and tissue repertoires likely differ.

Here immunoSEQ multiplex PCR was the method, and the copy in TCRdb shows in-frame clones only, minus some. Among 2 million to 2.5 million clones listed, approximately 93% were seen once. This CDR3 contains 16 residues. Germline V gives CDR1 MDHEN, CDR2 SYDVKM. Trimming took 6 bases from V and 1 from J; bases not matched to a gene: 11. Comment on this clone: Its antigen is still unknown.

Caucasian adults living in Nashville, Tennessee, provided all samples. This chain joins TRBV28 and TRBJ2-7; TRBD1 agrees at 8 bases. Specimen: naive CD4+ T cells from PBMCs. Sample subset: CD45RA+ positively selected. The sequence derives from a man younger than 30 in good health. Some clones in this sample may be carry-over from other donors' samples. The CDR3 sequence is CASSRPPGTGSYEQYF. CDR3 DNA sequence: TGTGCCAGCAGCCGTCCTCCAGGGACAGGTTCCTACGAGCAGTACTTC.